Only a few counts were recorded for the clone carrying this T cell receptor beta chain. Its specificity is unknown. The same CDR3 can be traced to other DNA sequences in this sample. The entry originates in a study of cytomegalovirus exposure and HLA in healthy donors. Across the study: There were 350 to 400 genotyped donors. Of these, about 86% fell in the genetic ancestry cluster associated with self-reported Caucasian donors.

A multiplex PCR was run with 60 Vbeta primers and 13 Jbeta primers. TCRdb's copy holds only in-frame clones and misses some; the assay was immunoSEQ multiplex PCR. The sample includes just over 150,000 clones, 65% to 85% of them seen just once. Whole-study findings and limits: TCR beta chain V- and J-gene trimming was linked, in a later analysis, to a missense variant in DCLRE1C. Specificity for CMV antigens was confirmed in vitro for a few of the CMV-associated chains. Published work reported that the classifier diagnosed cytomegalovirus status with high specificity and sensitivity.

Per the germline V gene, CDR1 is SGHRS and CDR2 is YFSETQ. Trimming cost V 0 bases and J 0 bases, with 7 bases left between them. The CDR3 has 14 residues. The chain has TRBV5-1 and TRBJ2-7; D is perhaps TRBD1 (6 bases). The clonotype was recovered from a man aged 35 to 55 in good health and CMV-seropositive. The sequencing input was PBMCs. The CDR3 spells CASSLGTASYEQYF. The CDR3 nucleotides read TGCGCCAGCAGCTTGGGGACAGCCTCCTACGAGCAGTACTTC.